This TCR beta chain was found in a study of cytomegalovirus exposure and HLA in healthy donors (dated by TCRdb to about 2017). Broadly, across the study: According to an earlier analysis of 587 of the donors, about 170 million T cells yielded over 100 million unique TCR beta sequences and approximately 300 Gb of sequence data. An early release that covered fewer than 800 HLA-typed donors contained approximately 300 gigabases of sequencing data and tens of millions of unique TCR sequences. Among the roughly 390 genotyped donors, around 81% belonged to the genetic ancestry cluster associated with self-reported Caucasian donors. The study was designed to test whether signatures of past pathogen exposure could be identified by cataloging public T cell receptors. Using immunosequencing, the study profiled T cell repertoires from 666 subjects and related those repertoires to cytomegalovirus serostatus. In addition to the first cohort of hundreds of subjects, a separate validation cohort of 130 or so different subjects was used. High-throughput TCR immunosequencing, statistical association of individual TCRs with disease status, and machine learning were combined to predict cytomegalovirus infection status. To study patterns of TCR occurrence, a later analysis re-analyzed previously published TCR beta repertoires from around 670 donors and added high-resolution HLA genotyping. In the later analysis, no new phenotypic data were used to find candidate immune exposures; instead, reliance was placed on TCR beta sequences and their occurrence across donors. An earlier analysis of some 600 of the donors applied high-throughput TCR beta sequencing to assess whether each TCR beta V gene segment acted as functional or pseudogenic. Alongside the repertoire data, information on donor age, sex, ethnicity and CMV serostatus was compiled. A later genetic analysis took genome-wide SNP genotypes for 398 of the 666 donors and used that subset as a discovery cohort. All discovery cohort repertoires had been generated using a single sequencing platform. Both class I and class II loci were covered by HLA typing, at four-digit resolution. Typing coverage varied by locus: roughly 629-630 donors for A, B, C, DRB1 and DQB1; 522 for DQA1; approximately 570 for DPA1; roughly 450 for DPB1. Because of strong linkage in the cohort, roughly five DR-DQ haplotypes were treated as single units for association and clustering. Among some 410 genotyped donors of the cohort, an average of about 220,000 unique TCR beta nucleotide sequences was sequenced per donor, of which 15% to 20% were non-productive.

Study-level results and caveats: In both the original and validation cohorts, the classifier was reported to diagnose cytomegalovirus status with high specificity and sensitivity. Several of the top co-occurrence clusters appeared to be linked to parvovirus B19, influenza, CMV and Epstein-Barr virus, according to a later analysis. Because counts were too low, more than 15 rarely observed V segments, including chromosome 9 orphons, were excluded from the earlier analysis of several hundred of the donors. Because HLA typing was missing for some donors at each locus, association tests included only the typed subset. In the study, approximately 160 TCR beta chains were listed as associated with cytomegalovirus. Roughly uniform sequencing depth across donors was assumed in presence/absence analyses, although this assumption may not hold. Broadly in line with IMGT annotations, most TCR beta V segments showed up in productive rearrangements about 87% or about 30% of the time in an earlier analysis of several hundred of the donors. V-gene and J-gene trimming of TCR beta chains was associated with a missense DCLRE1C variant in a later genetic analysis, and the association was replicated in an independent cohort. It was suggested by the authors that the approach could potentially be generalized to other disease states and immunological phenotypes. Linkage disequilibrium might explain the correlated functional status among segregating V segments, but an unknown experimental factor could not be ruled out. A further reported finding was that TCR beta sequences accurately predicted the HLA-A and HLA-B alleles for most subjects in the first cohort. Some IMGT-functional V segments, including TRBV6-2 and TRBV6-3, could not be distinguished by the 87-base-pair reads and were therefore excluded. Compared with the roughly 710-donor mean, donors in an Asian-associated ancestry cluster had fewer N-insertions in productive TCRs, according to a later genetic analysis. Strong co-occurrence of HLA alleles, especially DR and DQ, made assigning TCR associations to individual alleles difficult. In vitro tests confirmed that three of the cytomegalovirus-associated TCR beta chains recognize cytomegalovirus antigens. A group of highly shared sequence variants was considered likely to be a technical artifact of the sequencing pipeline. Most TCR sequences were observed very rarely across donors, whereas some public TCRs were present in many individuals. Compared with equally common non-associated chains, HLA-associated TCR beta chains in a later analysis were more clonally expanded and had lower generation probabilities. In a later analysis, most CMV-associated TCR beta chains were found to appear HLA-restricted, with HLA associations seemingly driven largely by CMV exposure. The cohort was sequenced for TCR beta chains only, and without alpha or paired-chain data the features that could be detected were limited. According to a later analysis, TCR association rates differed among HLA loci, with DRB1 alleles showing the most associated TCRs and HLA-C alleles showing the fewest. Specific HLA alleles were associated with 18,000 or so TCR beta sequences at a false discovery rate of 0.05 in a later analysis. Immune exposure information for the cohort was limited to CMV serostatus.

In total, around 600 healthy bone marrow donors made up the cohort. At the time of sampling, all cohort members were nominally healthy, though unrecorded immune exposures were likely present. The donor was CMV seronegative and belonged to the group of several hundred seronegative cohort members. Every donor gave a peripheral blood sample, and the peripheral blood mononuclear cells from that sample were used for TCR beta sequencing. Genomic DNA was extracted from the blood cell samples with the Qiagen DNeasy Blood Extraction Kit. V is reduced by 4 bases and J by 8 bases, leaving a spacing of 9 bases between them. From a lookup of the germline V gene (reference sequence), CDR1 and CDR2 are SGHKS and YYEKEE. The CDR3 sequence holds 11 residues, the cysteine and phenylalanine included. Only CDR3 DNA remains: 33 bases, in frame from the first base. Note on this clone: The clone's antigen remains unknown.

The library was made by the immunoSEQ multiplex PCR assay. For the multiplex PCR, a mixture combining 60 forward primers for TCR Vbeta segments and 13 reverse primers for TCR Jbeta segments was used. Amplification of the CDR3 region of rearranged TCR beta genes was performed with a multiplex PCR assay on genomic DNA. On the Illumina HiSeq System, the amplified TCR beta libraries were sequenced as 87-base-pair reads. Per the original workflow: Across the 600 to 700 repertoires, a later analysis counted 75 million to 90 million unique TCR beta chains, roughly 11 million of which were shared by at least two donors. Raw reads were error-corrected and collapsed into unique sequences with a nearest-neighbor algorithm that merged closely related sequences to remove PCR and sequencing errors. To assign V, D and J gene segments, CDR3 sequences were aligned to IMGT reference sequences. For a sequence to be retained, a match of at least six nucleotides was required to both a V gene segment and a J gene segment. Rearrangements were called productive when the CDR3 lacked stop codons and stayed in frame with V and J; all others were non-productive. CDR3 was defined by IMGT convention, running from the second conserved V-encoded cysteine to the conserved J-encoded phenylalanine. The earlier analysis of more than 450 of the donors excluded sequences that lacked an unambiguous match to a single V gene segment. An earlier analysis of several hundred of the donors called V segments functional above 56.7% productive rearrangements and segregating when the between-donor standard deviation exceeded 5%. A statistical classification framework was built to diagnose cytomegalovirus status from the catalog of TCR beta chain sequences. In a later analysis, V and J genes were assigned by comparing TCR nucleotide sequences against IMGT/GENE-DB human TR gene sequences. Using the TCRdist pipeline, a later analysis assigned CDR3 sequences along with most-parsimonious VDJ recombination scenarios. A later analysis defined each TCR beta chain by its CDR3 amino acid sequence plus V-gene family, and excluded reads lacking a unique V-gene family. As a way to deal with suspected cross-contamination and a sequencing artifact, a later analysis dropped roughly 620 nucleotide sequences that were highly shared and had low generation probability. In a later analysis, a clonal expansion index was calculated for each public chain from normalized within-repertoire ranks of inferred template counts. In a later analysis, generation probabilities were computed with a VDJ recombination model fitted to out-of-frame rearrangements, and the resulting probabilities were checked against IGoR. Hypergeometric tests were used in a later analysis to score TCR-TCR, TCR-HLA and TCR-CMV co-occurrence, with a repertoire-size bias correction applied to the TCR pairs. To estimate false discovery rates, a later analysis permuted the HLA or CMV assignments 20 times. A later analysis grouped co-occurring TCRs with DBSCAN, adding TCRdist sequence similarity when clustering within HLA-allele-positive subsets. For co-occurrence clustering, repertoires with fewer than 30,000 or more than 120,000 public chains were excluded, along with a handful of repertoires with anomalous nucleotide sharing. The immuneACCESS repertoire file appears here via TCRdb, limited to in-frame rearrangements. These files lack a portion of the clones; in checked studies, under half of the deficit traces to unresolved V genes, and the cause of the others is not known. For V, J and clone size, that table is used; D and trimming come from the DNA. The sample's records list fewer than 100,000 clones. The ten largest clones capture less than 0.6% of the sample.

The receptor was isolated from a man aged 50-59 years in good health and CMV-seronegative. This sequence uses TRBV5-5 and TRBJ1-2; TRBD1 is possibly the D segment (6 matching bases). The sample was PBMCs. The nucleotide sequence reads as follows: TGTGCCAGCAGCAACAGGGAAGGCTACACCTTC. Its translation is CASSNREGYTF.